This T cell receptor beta chain appears in the sequencing data of a study of blood T cell repertoires in COVID-19. Study-level background: Acute-phase and convalescent COVID-19 samples originated in the United States, Italy and Spain. T cells, B-cell-depleted T cells, or PBMCs provided the cDNA or gDNA that served as material.

Authors' data handling: Amplifying reference gene primers gave estimates of nucleated cell counts. The data were produced by immunoSEQ multiplex PCR, yet TCRdb's version contains in-frame clones alone and is incomplete. V, J and clone size are those of that table, while D and trimming were read from the DNA. The table has 150,000 to 200,000 clones, around 83% seen once. Seattle patient enrollment occurred during active infection, with longitudinal follow-up thereafter. The V gene's germline CDR1 is SGHRS and CDR2 YFSETQ. The CDR3 totals 13 residues. V shed 4 bases and J shed 0 bases, with 7 bases lying between them.

The receptor was isolated from a woman between 65 and 79 years old with COVID-19, enrolled during active disease. Source material: peripheral blood. This chain joins TRBV5-1 and TRBJ1-1, with unresolved D. The CDR3 DNA sequence: TGCGCCAGCAGCGTGGGCGTGAACACTGAAGCTTTCTTT. It is translated as CASSVGVNTEAFF.